Sequencing of this TCR beta chain was carried out in a study of Ad26.COV2.S vaccination and SARS-CoV-2 variants. Treatment indicated: about 20 received Ad26.COV2.S at low or high dose, single or two shots; 5 received placebo; per-sample allocation not given. All samples were drawn on day 63, counting from the first vaccine or placebo injection. The ends were cut back, 5 bases at V and 0 bases at J, with 8 bases in the middle. Germline V gene sequence: CDR1 SNHLY, CDR2 FYNNEI. This CDR3 is built from 14 residues. Using immunoSEQ multiplex PCR, the repertoire was profiled, and TCRdb retains in-frame clones only, with some absent. The profile shows 300,000 to 500,000 clones, about nine tenths of them singletons. This clone occurred once.

The sample in question was peripheral blood, obtained in a trial of Ad26.COV2.S vaccine versus placebo. V and J are TRBV2 and TRBJ1-3; D possibly corresponds to TRBD1 (5 bases). The receptor was derived from a person between 18 and 60 years old who received the Ad26.COV2.S COVID-19 vaccine or a placebo. In nucleotides, the CDR3 is TGTGCCAGCAGTCCAGGGACCTCTGGAAACACCATATATTTT. Protein: CASSPGTSGNTIYF.